A single sample is the source of the 16 T cell receptor beta chains below, sequenced in a study of CD8 T cells in ankylosing spondylitis. Study outcomes and limitations: Ankylosing spondylitis blood appeared to carry a characteristic TCR beta motif of several highly homologous variants.

TCRdb recomputed calls from the 5' RACE reads with MiXCR, one row per CDR3 protein. The data show under 550,000 distinct CDR3 sequences, 20% to 30% seen once. These receptors' antigens are unknown. Material for sequencing was blood, either unsorted or a sorted T cell fraction (not recorded which). Receptors originate from a male donor with ankylosing spondylitis.

The V and J genes are TRBV30 and TRBJ2-3; 8 bases match TRBD2. V lost 8 bases to trimming and J lost 9 bases; unmatched junction nucleotides: 19. This CDR3 has 15 amino acids. The germline V gene has CDR1 GTSNPN and CDR2 SVGIG (reference sequence). The CDR3 loop reads CASLGAGGPVPTQYF. The CDR3, as DNA: TGTGCCAGTCTCGGGGCGGGAGGCCCAGTTCCCACGCAGTATTTT.

In this sample, this clonotype turned up a few times. The chain combines TRBV7-6 with TRBJ1-2, with TRBD1 identical over 9 bases. Germline V gives CDR1 SGHVS, CDR2 FNYEAQ. The CDR3 extends over 15 amino acids. V shed 5 bases, J shed 2 bases, and the junction held 6 bases outside the gene matches. Here the CDR3 reads CASSPLGQGNYGYTF. CDR3 nucleotides: TGTGCCAGCAGCCCCCTGGGACAGGGAAACTATGGCTACACCTTC.

This clonotype appeared a few times. This chain links TRBV19 with TRBJ1-5; D is ambiguous. CDR3 length: 12 amino acids. V shed 8 bases and J shed 6 bases, with 11 bases lying between them. Germline CDR1 is LNHDA and CDR2 is SQIVND (reference sequence). CDR3 in DNA: TGTGCCAGTTCTTTTAGGGCTCAGCCCCAGCATTTT. It translates to CASSFRAQPQHF.

The V and J genes are TRBV28 and TRBJ2-5; 12 bases line up with TRBD2. Germline V lookup: CDR1 MDHEN, CDR2 SYDVKM. V trimming: 6 bases; J trimming: 5 bases; junction bases outside the gene matches: 7. The CDR3 has 15 residues. CDR3 sequence (DNA): TGTGCCAGCAGACAGACTAGCGGGAGAGGGGAGACCCAGTACTTC. This translates into CASRQTSGRGETQYF.

This clonotype was found a few times. The chain is built from TRBV7-9 and TRBJ2-2; 8 bases fit TRBD2. This CDR3 region has 13 residues. The trim removed 9 bases at V and 4 bases at J, leaving 4 bases unmatched. CDR1 is SEHNR and CDR2 is FQNEAQ in the germline V gene (reference sequence). The CDR3 region is CARAGVSTGELFF. In nucleotides, the CDR3 is TGTGCCAGAGCGGGAGTGAGCACCGGGGAGCTGTTTTTT. The whole variable domain, remainder taken from reference TRBV7-9 and TRBJ2-2, is DTGVSQNPRHKITKRGQNVTFRCDPISEHNRLYWYRQTLGQGPEFLTYFQNEAQLEKSRLLSDRFSAERPKGSFSTLEIQRTEQGDSAMYLCARAGVSTGELFFGEGSRLTVL.

The rearrangement joins TRBV19 to TRBJ2-5; perhaps TRBD2 as D (5 bases). The germline V gene encodes CDR1 LNHDA and CDR2 SQIVND (reference sequence). V dropped 4 bases and J dropped 2 bases, with 11 bases sitting between them. This CDR3 spans 14 amino acids. The CDR3 spells CASSTWTVQETQYF. The CDR3, as DNA: TGTGCCAGTAGTACGTGGACTGTACAAGAGACCCAGTACTTC.

The rearrangement joins TRBV20-1 to TRBJ2-3; D call uncertain. Trimming took 3 bases from V and 2 from J, leaving 6 bases between them. Germline lookup yields CDR1 DFQATT and CDR2 SNEGSKA (reference sequence). This CDR3 spans 12 amino acids. CDR3 in amino acids: CSARGNTDTQYF. CDR3 coding DNA: TGCAGTGCTAGGGGAAACACAGATACGCAGTATTTT.

The CDR3 nucleotides are TGCAGTGCTAGAGCACAGCTTGAACTGGCTGAAGCTTTCTTT. Translated: CSARAQLELAEAFF. This chain joins TRBV20-1 and TRBJ1-1; no clear D gene. V lost 1 base and J 6 bases, leaving 15 bases between the germline ends. Germline CDR1 and CDR2: DFQATT and SNEGSKA (reference sequence). This CDR3 spans 14 amino acids.

This clonotype was seen a single time. The CDR3 nucleotides are TGTGCCAGCAGCTTATTAGGGTACGGAAATCAGCCCCAGCATTTT. Amino acid sequence: CASSLLGYGNQPQHF. V gene TRBV7-8 combines with J gene TRBJ1-5; D is unclear. CDR1 and CDR2 (germline): SGHVS, FQNEAQ. The CDR3 spans 15 residues. V dropped 2 bases and J dropped 4 bases, with 12 bases sitting between them.

This clonotype was seen just once. This sequence joins TRBV5-1 and TRBJ2-1; 8 bases are a match to TRBD2. The V segment lost 6 bases and the J segment 10 bases; nucleotides outside the gene matches: 9. There are 13 residues in the CDR3. Per germline, CDR1 SGHRS and CDR2 YFSETQ. CDR3: CASTPGLESEQFF. In DNA, the CDR3 is TGCGCCAGCACCCCGGGACTAGAGTCCGAGCAGTTCTTC.

The chain uses TRBV20-1 and TRBJ2-2, with 13 bases aligning to TRBD2. The CDR3 covers 16 residues. Losses at the gene ends were 5 bases for V and 4 bases for J; bases not matched to a gene: 7. Germline loops: CDR1 DFQATT, CDR2 SNEGSKA (reference sequence). The DNA of the CDR3 is TGCAGTGCTGGCGGACTAGCGGGAGTAGGCACCGGGGAGCTGTTTTTT. Protein: CSAGGLAGVGTGELFF.

The rearrangement links TRBV10-1 to TRBJ1-1, with 9 bases identical to TRBD1. Germline trimming cut 6 bases from V and 5 bases from J; bases unmatched to any gene: 1. Germline CDR1 is WNHNN and CDR2 is SYGVQD (reference sequence). This CDR3 spans 12 amino acids. In nucleotides, the CDR3 is TGCGCCAGCAGAGGGACAGGGACTGAAGCTTTCTTT. It encodes CASRGTGTEAFF.

This clonotype was seen only a few times. The V gene is TRBV5-1, the J gene TRBJ2-1; D gene unclear. The CDR3 contains 13 residues. Per the germline V gene, CDR1 is SGHRS and CDR2 is YFSETQ. Trimming pared 2 bases from V and 6 bases from J, leaving 9 bases between. The CDR3 region is CASSFTDANEQFF. The DNA for the CDR3 is TGCGCCAGCAGCTTTACTGACGCCAATGAGCAGTTCTTC.

CDR3 loop: CASSRDRGGEKLFF. The CDR3 nucleotides are TGTGCCAGCAGCCGGGACAGGGGAGGCGAAAAACTGTTTTTT. V is TRBV7-9 and J is TRBJ1-4; 10 nucleotides match TRBD1. Germline values: CDR1 SEHNR, CDR2 FQNEAQ (reference sequence). The CDR3 runs 14 residues. Trimming took 5 bases from V and 8 from J; bases not matched to a gene: 5.

The chain uses TRBV6-2 or TRBV6-3 and TRBJ2-6; D is uncertain. The CDR3 extends over 15 amino acids. Trimming removed 2 bases from V and 9 bases from J, with 14 bases in between. CDR1 and CDR2 from the germline V gene are MNHEY and SVGEGT. The CDR3, as DNA: TGTGCCAGCAGTTACGCCGGCCTGGCAGGCAACGTCCTGACTTTC. It codes for CASSYAGLAGNVLTF.

Ten or more counts support this clonotype. The V call is TRBV5-1, the J call TRBJ2-7; the D gene is possibly TRBD2 (5 bases). The length of the CDR3 is 15 residues. Germline assignment: CDR1 SGHRS and CDR2 YFSETQ. With 4 bases removed from V and 0 bases from J, the gap between germline ends came to 14 bases. The CDR3 spells CASSPNGVSSYEQYF. The CDR3 DNA follows: TGCGCCAGCAGCCCGAACGGGGTCAGCTCCTACGAGCAGTACTTC.